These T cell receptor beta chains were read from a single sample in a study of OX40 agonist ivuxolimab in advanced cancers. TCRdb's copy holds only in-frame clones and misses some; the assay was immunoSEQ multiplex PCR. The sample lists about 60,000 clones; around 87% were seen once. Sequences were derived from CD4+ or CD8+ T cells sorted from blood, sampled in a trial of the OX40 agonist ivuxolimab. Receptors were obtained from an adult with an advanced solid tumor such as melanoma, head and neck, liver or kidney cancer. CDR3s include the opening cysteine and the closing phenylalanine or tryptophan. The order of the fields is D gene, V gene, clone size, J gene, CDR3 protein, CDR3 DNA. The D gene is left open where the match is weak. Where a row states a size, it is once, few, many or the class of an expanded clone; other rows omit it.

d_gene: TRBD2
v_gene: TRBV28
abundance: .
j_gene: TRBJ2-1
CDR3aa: CASSLIASGVYNEQFF
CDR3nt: TGTGCCAGCAGTTTAATAGCTAGCGGGGTATACAATGAGCAGTTCTTC

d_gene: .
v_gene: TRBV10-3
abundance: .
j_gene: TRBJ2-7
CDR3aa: CAISEWVEQYF
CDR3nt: TGTGCCATCAGTGAGTGGGTCGAGCAGTACTTC

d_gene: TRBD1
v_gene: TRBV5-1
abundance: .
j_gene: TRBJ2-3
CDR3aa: CASTRDRSTDTQYF
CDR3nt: TGCGCCAGCACTCGGGACAGGAGCACAGATACGCAGTATTTT

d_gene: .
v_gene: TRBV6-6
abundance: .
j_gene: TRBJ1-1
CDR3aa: CASREKIGIVEAFF
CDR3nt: TGTGCCAGCAGGGAAAAGATTGGTATCGTTGAAGCTTTCTTT

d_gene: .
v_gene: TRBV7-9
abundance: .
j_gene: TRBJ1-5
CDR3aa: CASSDTGRGENQPQHF
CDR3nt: TGTGCCAGCAGCGACACCGGCAGGGGAGAGAATCAGCCCCAGCATTTT

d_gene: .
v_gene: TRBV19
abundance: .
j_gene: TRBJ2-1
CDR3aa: CASSSPGLVDEQFF
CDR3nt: TGTGCCAGTAGTTCCCCTGGACTTGTGGATGAGCAGTTCTTC

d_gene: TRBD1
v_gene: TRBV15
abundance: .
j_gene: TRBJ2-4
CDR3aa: CATSRDWTGRAIQYF
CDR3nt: TGTGCCACCAGCAGAGATTGGACAGGGCGGGCCATTCAGTACTTC

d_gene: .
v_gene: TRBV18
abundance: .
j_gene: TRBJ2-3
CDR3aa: CASSPGTDTQYF
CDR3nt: TGTGCCAGCTCACCAGGCACAGATACGCAGTATTTT

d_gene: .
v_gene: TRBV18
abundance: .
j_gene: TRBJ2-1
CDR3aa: CASSPQEFSYNEQFF
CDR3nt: TGTGCCAGCTCACCACAGGAGTTCTCCTACAATGAGCAGTTCTTC

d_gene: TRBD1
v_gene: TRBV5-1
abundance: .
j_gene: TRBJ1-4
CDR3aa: CASSLGLTGEPTNEKLFF
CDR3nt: TGCGCCAGCAGCTTGGGATTGACAGGGGAACCAACTAATGAAAAACTGTTTTTT

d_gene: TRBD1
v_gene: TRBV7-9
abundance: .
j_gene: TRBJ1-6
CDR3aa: CASSLSTTGGISPLHF
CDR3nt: TGTGCCAGCAGCCTATCAACGACAGGGGGCATTTCACCCCTCCACTTT

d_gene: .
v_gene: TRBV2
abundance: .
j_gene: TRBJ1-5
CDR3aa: CASSGRQHNQPQHF
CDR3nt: TGTGCCAGCAGTGGGAGACAGCACAATCAGCCCCAGCATTTT

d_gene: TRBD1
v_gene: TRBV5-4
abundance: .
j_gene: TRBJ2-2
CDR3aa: CASSPAPDRGRIGELFF
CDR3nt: TGTGCCAGCAGCCCTGCCCCCGACAGGGGGCGGATCGGGGAGCTGTTTTTT

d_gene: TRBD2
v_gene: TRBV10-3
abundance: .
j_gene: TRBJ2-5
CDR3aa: CAIGLASETQYF
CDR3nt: TGTGCCATCGGACTAGCCTCTGAGACCCAGTACTTC

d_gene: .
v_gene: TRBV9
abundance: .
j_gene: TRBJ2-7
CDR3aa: CASSVDRQGGEQYF
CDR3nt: TGTGCCAGCAGCGTCGATAGACAAGGGGGCGAGCAGTACTTC

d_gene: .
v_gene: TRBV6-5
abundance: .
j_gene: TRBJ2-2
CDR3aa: CASSYSYPNTGELFF
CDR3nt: TGTGCCAGCAGTTACTCTTACCCGAACACCGGGGAGCTGTTTTTT

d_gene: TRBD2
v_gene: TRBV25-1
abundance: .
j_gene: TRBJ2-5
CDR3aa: CASSDVGGRLKTQYF
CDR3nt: TGTGCCAGCAGTGACGTAGGCGGGAGACTAAAGACCCAGTACTTC

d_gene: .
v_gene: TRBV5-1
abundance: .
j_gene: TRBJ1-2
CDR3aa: CASSGDGIYGYTF
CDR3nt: TGCGCCAGCAGCGGTGACGGTATTTATGGCTACACCTTC

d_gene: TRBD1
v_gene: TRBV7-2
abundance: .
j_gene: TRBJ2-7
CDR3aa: CASSLFQGDYEQYF
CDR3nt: TGTGCCAGCAGCTTATTCCAGGGGGACTACGAGCAGTACTTC

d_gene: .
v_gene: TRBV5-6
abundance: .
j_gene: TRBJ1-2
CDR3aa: CASSLLGEDGYTF
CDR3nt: TGTGCCAGCAGCTTATTAGGGGAAGATGGCTACACCTTC

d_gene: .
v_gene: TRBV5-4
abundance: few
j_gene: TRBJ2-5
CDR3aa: CASSSGPSDQYF
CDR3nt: TGTGCCAGCAGCAGTGGCCCCTCAGACCAGTACTTC

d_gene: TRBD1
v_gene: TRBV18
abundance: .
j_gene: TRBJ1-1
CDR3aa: CASSPRQGNTEAFF
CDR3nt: TGTGCCAGCTCACCGAGACAGGGAAACACTGAAGCTTTCTTT

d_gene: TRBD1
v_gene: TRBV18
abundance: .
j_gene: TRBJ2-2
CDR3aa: CASSPGTGHTGELFF
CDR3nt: TGTGCCAGCTCACCAGGGACAGGGCACACCGGGGAGCTGTTTTTT

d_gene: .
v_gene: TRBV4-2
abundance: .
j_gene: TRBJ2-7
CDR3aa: CASSQRRGDEQYF
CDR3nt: TGTGCCAGCAGCCAACGGAGGGGGGACGAGCAGTACTTC

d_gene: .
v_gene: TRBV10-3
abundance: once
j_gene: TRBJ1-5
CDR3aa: CALGDGTGGEPQHF
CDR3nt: TGTGCCCTCGGCGACGGGACGGGGGGTGAGCCCCAGCATTTT

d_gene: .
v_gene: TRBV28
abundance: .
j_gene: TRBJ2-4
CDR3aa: CASSVAKNIQYF
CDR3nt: TGTGCCAGCTCTGTAGCCAAAAACATTCAGTACTTC

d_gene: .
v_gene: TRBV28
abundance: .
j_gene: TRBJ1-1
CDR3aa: CASSLGQRGTF
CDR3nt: TGTGCCAGCAGTTTAGGGCAGCGAGGGACCTTT

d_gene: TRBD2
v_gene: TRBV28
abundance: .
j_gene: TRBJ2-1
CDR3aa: CASRSPRKRLAGVNEQFF
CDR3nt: TGTGCCAGCAGAAGTCCCCGCAAAAGACTAGCGGGAGTAAATGAGCAGTTCTTC

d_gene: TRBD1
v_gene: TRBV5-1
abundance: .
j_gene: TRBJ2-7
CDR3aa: CASSLTYPLVAGGSYEQYF
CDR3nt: TGCGCCAGCAGCTTGACCTACCCTTTAGTGGCAGGGGGCTCCTACGAGCAGTACTTC

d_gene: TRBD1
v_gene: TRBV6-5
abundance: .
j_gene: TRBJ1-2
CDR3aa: CASSLQDRGYGYTF
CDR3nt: TGTGCCAGCAGCCTACAGGACAGGGGGTATGGCTACACCTTC

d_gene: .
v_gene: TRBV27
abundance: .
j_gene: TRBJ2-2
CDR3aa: CASSSTNTGELFF
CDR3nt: TGTGCCAGCAGTTCCACCAACACCGGGGAGCTGTTTTTT

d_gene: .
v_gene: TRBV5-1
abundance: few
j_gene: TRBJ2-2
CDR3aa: CASSSTLTVTGELFF
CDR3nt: TGCGCCAGCAGCTCCACTCTGACAGTCACCGGGGAGCTGTTTTTT

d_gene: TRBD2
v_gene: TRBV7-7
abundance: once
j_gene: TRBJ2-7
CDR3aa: CASSLWLWDKGLADSYEQYF
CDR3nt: TGTGCTAGCAGCTTATGGTTATGGGATAAGGGGCTAGCGGACTCCTACGAGCAGTACTTC

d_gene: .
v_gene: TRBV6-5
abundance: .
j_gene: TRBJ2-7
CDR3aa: CASREAGLDEYEQYF
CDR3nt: TGTGCCAGCAGGGAGGCGGGGCTAGACGAATACGAGCAGTACTTC

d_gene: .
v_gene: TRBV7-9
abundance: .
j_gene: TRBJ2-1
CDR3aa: CASQTGNEQFF
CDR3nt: TGTGCCAGCCAAACTGGGAATGAGCAGTTCTTC

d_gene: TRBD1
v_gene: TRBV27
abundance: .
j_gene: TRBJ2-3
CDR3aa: CASSLSGTGMDTQYF
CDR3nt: TGTGCCAGCAGTTTGTCTGGGACAGGGATGGATACGCAGTATTTT

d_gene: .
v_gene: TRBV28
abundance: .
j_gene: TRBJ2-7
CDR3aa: CASTTGYEQYF
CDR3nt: TGTGCCAGCACAACAGGGTACGAGCAGTACTTC

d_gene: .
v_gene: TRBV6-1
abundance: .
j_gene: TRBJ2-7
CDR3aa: CASTVAPTGYEQYF
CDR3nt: TGTGCCAGCACCGTAGCACCGACAGGATACGAGCAGTACTTC

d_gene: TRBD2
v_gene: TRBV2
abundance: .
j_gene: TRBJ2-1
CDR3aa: CASSIGGGLNEQFF
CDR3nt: TGTGCCTCCTCTATCGGGGGGGGTCTAAATGAGCAGTTCTTC

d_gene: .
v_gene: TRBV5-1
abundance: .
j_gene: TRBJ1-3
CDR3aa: CASSLAGYRGGNTIYF
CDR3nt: TGCGCCAGCAGCTTGGCTGGGTATAGGGGCGGAAACACCATATATTTT

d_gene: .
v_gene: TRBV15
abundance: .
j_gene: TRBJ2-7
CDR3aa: CATSRDGRGDEQYF
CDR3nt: TGTGCCACCAGCAGAGATGGCAGGGGGGACGAGCAGTACTTC

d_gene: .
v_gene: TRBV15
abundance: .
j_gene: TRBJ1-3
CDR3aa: CATSRGGQRNTIYF
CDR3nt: TGTGCCACCAGCAGAGGGGGACAACGAAACACCATATATTTT

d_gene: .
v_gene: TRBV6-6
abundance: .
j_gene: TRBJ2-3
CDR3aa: CASTRRDTQYF
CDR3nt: TGTGCCAGCACAAGGCGGGATACGCAGTATTTT

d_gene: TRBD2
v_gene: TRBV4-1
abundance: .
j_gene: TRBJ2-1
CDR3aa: CASSPSQAGGPVEQFF
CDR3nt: TGCGCCAGCAGCCCATCTCAAGCGGGGGGGCCGGTTGAGCAGTTCTTC

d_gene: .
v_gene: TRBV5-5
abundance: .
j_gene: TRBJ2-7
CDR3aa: CASSPSYEQYF
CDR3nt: TGTGCCAGCAGCCCCTCATACGAGCAGTACTTC

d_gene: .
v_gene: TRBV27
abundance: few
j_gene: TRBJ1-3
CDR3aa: CASSLYPDSGNTIYF
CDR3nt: TGTGCCAGCAGTTTATACCCGGACTCTGGAAACACCATATATTTT

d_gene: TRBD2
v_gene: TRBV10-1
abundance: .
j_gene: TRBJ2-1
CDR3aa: CASSESASGRAGEQFF
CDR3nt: TGCGCCAGCAGTGAGTCAGCAAGCGGGAGGGCCGGTGAGCAGTTCTTC

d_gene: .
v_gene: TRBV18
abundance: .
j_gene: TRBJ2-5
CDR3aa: CASSPPSQETQYF
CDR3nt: TGTGCCAGCTCACCCCCCAGCCAAGAGACCCAGTACTTC

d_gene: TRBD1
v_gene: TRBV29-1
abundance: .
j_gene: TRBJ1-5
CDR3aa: CSVRTGGMSEPQHF
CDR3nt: TGCAGCGTTCGGACAGGGGGCATGAGTGAGCCCCAGCATTTT

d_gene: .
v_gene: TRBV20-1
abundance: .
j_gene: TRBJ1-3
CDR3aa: CSRGGNTIYF
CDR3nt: TGCAGTCGAGGTGGAAACACCATATATTTT

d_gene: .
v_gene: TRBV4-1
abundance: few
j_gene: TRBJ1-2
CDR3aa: CASSQGEAYGYTF
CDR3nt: TGCGCCAGCAGCCAAGGTGAGGCTTATGGCTACACCTTC

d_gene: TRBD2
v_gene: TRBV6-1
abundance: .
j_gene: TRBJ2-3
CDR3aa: CASSVGLVTDTQYF
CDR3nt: TGTGCCAGCAGTGTTGGACTAGTCACAGATACGCAGTATTTT